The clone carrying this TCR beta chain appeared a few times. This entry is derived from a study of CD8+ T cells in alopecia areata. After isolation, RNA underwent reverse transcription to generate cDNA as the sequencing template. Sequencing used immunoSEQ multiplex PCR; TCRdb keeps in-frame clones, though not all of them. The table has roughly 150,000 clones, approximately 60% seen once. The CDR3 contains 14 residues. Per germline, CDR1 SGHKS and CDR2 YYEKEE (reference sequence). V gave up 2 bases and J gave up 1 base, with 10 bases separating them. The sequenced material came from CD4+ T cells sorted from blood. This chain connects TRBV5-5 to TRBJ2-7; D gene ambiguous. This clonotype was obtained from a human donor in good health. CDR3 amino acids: CASSFDTNSYEQYF. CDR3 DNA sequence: TGTGCCAGCAGCTTCGACACCAATTCCTACGAGCAGTACTTC. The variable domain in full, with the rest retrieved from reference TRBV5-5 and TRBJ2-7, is DAGVTQSPTHLIKTRGQQVTLRCSPISGHKSVSWYQQVLGQGPQFIFQYYEKEERGRGNFPDRFSARQFPNYSSELNVNALLLGDSALYLCASSFDTNSYEQYFGPGTRLTVT.